The next 10 T cell receptor beta chains were all read from a single sample in a study of blood T cell repertoires in COVID-19. Clones were read by immunoSEQ multiplex PCR, and TCRdb kept only the in-frame ones, dropping some. The sample has under 200,000 clones; approximately 91% are singletons. The specimen sequenced was peripheral blood. Every receptor here comes from a man between 50 and 59 years old with acute or convalescent COVID-19.

This clone was seen just once. The chain joins TRBV19 to TRBJ1-4; 9 bases match TRBD1. The CDR3 contains 14 residues. CDR1 is LNHDA and CDR2 is SQIVND in the germline V gene (reference sequence). The ends lost 4 bases at V and 7 bases at J; junction bases unmatched: 4. CDR3 nucleotides: TGTGCCAGTAGTACCGGGACAGGGTTTGAAAAACTGTTTTTT. This codes for CASSTGTGFEKLFF.

In the case of this clone: This sample also contains other DNA sequences that code for the same CDR3. The chain employs TRBV5-1 and TRBJ2-1, with 8 bases matching TRBD1. V dropped 4 bases and J dropped 7; count of bases not matched to a gene: 7. The germline CDR1 and CDR2 sequences are SGHRS and YFSETQ. The CDR3 is 14 residues long. DNA for the CDR3: TGCGCCAGCAGCCTAGGACAGGGATGGAATGAGCAGTTCTTC. This gives the protein CASSLGQGWNEQFF.

CDR3 in DNA: TGCAGCGTTGTCAAAGACGGGGGGATGGATGCTTTCTTT. This encodes CSVVKDGGMDAFF. The rearrangement uses TRBV29-1 and TRBJ1-1, with D tentatively TRBD1 (5 bases). Trimming stripped 4 bases from V and 11 bases from J, with 20 bases between. Germline loops: CDR1 SQVTM, CDR2 ANQGSEA. The CDR3 sequence is 13 residues long.

This chain joins TRBV5-1 and TRBJ1-4; the match to TRBD1 covers 7 bases. The germline CDR1 and CDR2 sequences are SGHRS and YFSETQ. V lost 5 bases to trimming and J lost 6 bases; unmatched junction nucleotides: 7. This CDR3 is built from 14 residues. In DNA form, the CDR3 reads TGCGCCAGCAGGGGAGCGCAGGGGGATGAAAAACTGTTTTTT. The encoded protein is CASRGAQGDEKLFF.

Note on this clone: Different DNA sequences within this sample yield the same CDR3. Written as DNA, the CDR3 is TGTGCCAGCTCACCACCGGGACTAGGGGGCACAGATACGCAGTATTTT. It codes for CASSPPGLGGTDTQYF. The V gene is TRBV18, the J gene TRBJ2-3; 8 positions match TRBD2. CDR3 length: 16 amino acids. Germline assignment: CDR1 KGHSH and CDR2 LQKENI. J gave up 1 base and V 0 bases, and 3 bases lay outside the gene matches.

This sequence joins TRBV19 and TRBJ1-5; D possibly corresponds to TRBD1 (6 bases). CDR3 size: 16 residues. V was cut by 3 bases and J by 0 bases, with 12 bases left in between. Germline CDR1 and CDR2: LNHDA and SQIVND (reference sequence). DNA of the CDR3: TGTGCCAGTAGTATGAGGGGGGGTTATAGCAATCAGCCCCAGCATTTT. As protein: CASSMRGGYSNQPQHF.

The chain uses TRBV6-6 and TRBJ1-1; TRBD1 is a possible D gene (6 bases). CDR1 and CDR2 (germline): MNHNY, SVGAGI (reference sequence). This CDR3 comprises 16 residues. Trimming left V 2 bases short and J 5 bases short, with 18 bases between. The CDR3 DNA follows: TGTGCCAGCAGTTACGGGGGTAATACAGGGCCGACTGAAGCTTTCTTT. Translated: CASSYGGNTGPTEAFF.

The V call is TRBV10-2, the J call TRBJ2-3; D remains unclear. Germline V lookup: CDR1 WSHSY, CDR2 SAAADI. The CDR3 spans 15 residues. Trimming removed 5 bases from V and 0 bases from J, with 12 bases in between. CDR3 sequence reads: CASSPYPTSTDTQYF. In nucleotides, the CDR3 is TGCGCCAGCAGTCCTTACCCTACTAGCACAGATACGCAGTATTTT.

The gene calls are TRBV27 and TRBJ2-7; 8 bases agree with TRBD1. The CDR3 extends over 15 amino acids. CDR1 is MNHEY, CDR2 SMNVEV, per germline (reference sequence). Germline trimming cut 4 bases from V and 2 bases from J; bases unmatched to any gene: 7. As DNA, the CDR3 is TGTGCCAGCAGTTATAGAACAGGGGGGACCTACGAGCAGTACTTC. This translates into CASSYRTGGTYEQYF.

V usage is TRBV3-1 (or the pseudogene TRBV3-2) and J usage is TRBJ2-3; no firm D call. The CDR3 has 19 residues. V was clipped by 3 bases and J by 1 base, with 23 bases between them. Looked up from germline, CDR1 is LGHDT and CDR2 is YNNKEL (reference sequence). Written as DNA, the CDR3 is TGTGCCAGCAGCCATTTCTTCTTGCTTGGCCAAGATGGCACAGATACGCAGTATTTT. This translates into CASSHFFLLGQDGTDTQYF.